This T cell receptor (beta chain) is from a study of blood T cell repertoires in COVID-19. There are 12 residues in the CDR3. Trimming took 6 bases from V and 8 from J; bases not matched to a gene: 6. Authors' data handling: Nucleated cell counts were estimated from reference gene primer amplification. TCRdb's copy holds only in-frame clones and misses some; the assay was immunoSEQ multiplex PCR. Clone size and the V and J calls come from that table; the DNA yielded D and trimming. The sample lists hundreds of thousands of clones, approximately 90% occurring once. Cohort placement rested on clinical history that participants reported themselves. What the recovered Cohort 3 donors had was two negative PCRs, clearance, or symptom resolution.

The material sequenced was PBMCs or T cells enriched from blood (not recorded which). V is TRBV12-3 or TRBV12-4 and J is TRBJ1-2; 7 positions agree with TRBD1. The source is a woman aged 55-75 years who had recovered from COVID-19. The CDR3 region has the DNA TGTGCCAGCAGAGGACAGGTCGAGGGCTACACCTTC. Its protein product is CASRGQVEGYTF.